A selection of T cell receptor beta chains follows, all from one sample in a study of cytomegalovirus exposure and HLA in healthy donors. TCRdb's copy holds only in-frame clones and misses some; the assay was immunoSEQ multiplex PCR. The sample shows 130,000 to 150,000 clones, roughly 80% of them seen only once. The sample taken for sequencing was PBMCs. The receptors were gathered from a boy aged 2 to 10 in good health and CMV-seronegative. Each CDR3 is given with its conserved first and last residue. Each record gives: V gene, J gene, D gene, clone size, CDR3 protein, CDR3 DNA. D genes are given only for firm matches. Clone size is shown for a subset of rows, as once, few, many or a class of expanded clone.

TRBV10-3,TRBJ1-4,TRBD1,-,CAIRTGKNEKLFF,TGTGCCATCAGGACAGGGAAGAATGAAAAACTGTTTTTT
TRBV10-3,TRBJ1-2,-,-,CATWGGHAAYGYTF,TGTGCCACCTGGGGGGGACATGCGGCGTATGGCTACACCTTC
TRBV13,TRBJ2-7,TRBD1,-,CASSPPLDRHYEQYF,TGTGCCAGCAGCCCCCCGCTGGACAGGCATTACGAGCAGTACTTC
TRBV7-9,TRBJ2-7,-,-,CSSSVDSYEQYF,TGTTCCAGCAGTGTCGACAGCTACGAGCAGTACTTC
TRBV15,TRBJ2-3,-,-,CATSTGLPGPLTDTQYF,TGTGCCACCAGCACCGGACTCCCAGGCCCCCTCACAGATACGCAGTATTTT
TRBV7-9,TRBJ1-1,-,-,CASSYSTEAFF,TGTGCCAGCAGCTACTCCACTGAAGCTTTCTTT
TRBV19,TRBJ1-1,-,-,CASSILGGSNTEAFF,TGTGCCAGTAGTATTCTTGGGGGCTCGAACACTGAAGCTTTCTTT
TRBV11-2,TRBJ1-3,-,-,CASSYLGNTIYF,TGTGCCAGCAGCTATCTAGGAAACACCATATATTTT
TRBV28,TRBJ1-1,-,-,CASSFRGTEAFF,TGTGCCAGCAGTTTCAGGGGAACTGAAGCTTTCTTT
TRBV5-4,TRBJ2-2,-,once,CASSLGRRLNTGELFF,TGTGCCAGCAGCTTGGGACGGAGATTGAACACCGGGGAGCTGTTTTTT
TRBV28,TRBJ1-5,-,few,CASSLRGGQPQHF,TGTGCCAGCAGTTTAAGGGGGGGTCAGCCCCAGCATTTT
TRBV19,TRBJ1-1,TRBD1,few,CASSILAGGLSF,TGTGCCAGTAGTATTCTAGCAGGGGGCCTCTCCTTT
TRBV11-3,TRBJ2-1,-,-,CASSLEVAERFNEQFF,TGTGCCAGCAGCTTAGAAGTCGCCGAGAGGTTCAATGAGCAGTTCTTC
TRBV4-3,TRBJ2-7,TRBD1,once,CASSQVRTGRTYEQYF,TGCGCCAGCAGCCAAGTTCGGACAGGGAGGACCTACGAGCAGTACTTC
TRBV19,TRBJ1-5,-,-,CASSIGLGGNQPQHF,TGTGCCAGTAGTATAGGGTTGGGAGGGAATCAGCCCCAGCATTTT
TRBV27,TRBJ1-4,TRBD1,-,CASSPTGGATEKLFF,TGTGCCAGCAGTCCGACAGGGGGCGCAACCGAAAAACTGTTTTTT
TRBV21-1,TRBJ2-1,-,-,CASSRGQGIDYEQFF,TGTGCCAGCAGCAGAGGACAGGGGATTGATTATGAGCAGTTCTTC
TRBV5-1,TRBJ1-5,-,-,CASSATSDSNQPQHF,TGCGCCAGCAGCGCAACGAGTGATAGCAATCAGCCCCAGCATTTT
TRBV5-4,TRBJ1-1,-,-,CASSLKTTANTEAFF,TGTGCCAGCAGCTTGAAAACGACAGCGAACACTGAAGCTTTCTTT
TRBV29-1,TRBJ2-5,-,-,CSAETGLSKETQYF,TGCAGCGCCGAAACGGGACTCTCTAAGGAGACCCAGTACTTC
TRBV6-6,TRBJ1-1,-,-,CASSYSPGENTEAFF,TGTGCCAGCAGTTACTCGCCAGGGGAGAACACTGAAGCTTTCTTT
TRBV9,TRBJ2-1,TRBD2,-,CASSPRRASGSNEQFF,TGTGCCAGCAGCCCCCGCCGGGCTAGCGGGAGCAATGAGCAGTTCTTC
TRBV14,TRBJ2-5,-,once,CASSTRGTQYF,TGTGCCAGCAGCACCCGGGGGACCCAGTACTTC
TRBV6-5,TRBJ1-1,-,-,CASRPGPADTEAFF,TGTGCCAGCAGACCAGGCCCGGCCGACACTGAAGCTTTCTTT
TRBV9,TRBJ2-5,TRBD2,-,CASSVGLAGETQYF,TGTGCCAGCAGCGTAGGACTAGCGGGAGAGACCCAGTACTTC
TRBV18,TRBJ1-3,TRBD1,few,CASSPPGTAGNTIYF,TGTGCCAGCTCACCACCCGGGACAGCTGGAAACACCATATATTTT
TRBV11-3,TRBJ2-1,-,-,CASSLGGPSYNEQFF,TGTGCCAGCAGCTTAGGTGGGCCCTCCTACAATGAGCAGTTCTTC
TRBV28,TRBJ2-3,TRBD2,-,CASKLAGASDTQYF,TGTGCCAGCAAATTAGCGGGAGCATCAGATACGCAGTATTTT